The present T cell receptor beta chain was sequenced within a study of shared clonotypes between healthy human individuals (dated by TCRdb to between 2020 and 2021). A note on the overall study: The cohort included three men and a couple of women between 18 and 49 years of age. For each donor, three plates each were used for CD4 naive and CD4 memory, two plates were used for CD8 naive, and one plate was used for CD8 memory. The study deeply sequenced blood TCR repertoires of about 5 healthy adults to estimate repertoire size and the extent of clonotype sharing between individuals. Libraries were prepared and TCR repertoires were sequenced by different laboratories using diverse techniques, in order to increase sequencing depth and limit assay-specific biases. Between about 0.94 and 8.9 billion PBMCs per donor were obtained by leukapheresis. The full study reports these points: Naive subsets generally had larger estimated clonotype richness than memory subsets. When a handful of donors were compared, the shared fraction of clonotypes was 5% to 6.5% for naive CD4, about 4% for naive CD8, more than 2% for memory CD4, and roughly 0.43% for memory CD8. Clonotypes shared by all four sorted-subset donors showed higher generation probabilities than non-shared clonotypes. The genetic and exposure-history diversity represented was limited by the small number of donors. Based on pairwise subsampling, the degree of clonotype sharing among donors was expected to be affected by sequencing depth. Incomplete sequencing was indicated by rarefaction of sorted-subset datasets, despite the large sequencing depth. Sampling was restricted to blood, and TCR repertoires in tissue are likely to differ from TCR repertoires in blood.

Using the deep immunoSEQ assay, TCR CDR3 regions were amplified from genomic DNA by multiplex PCR. Genomic DNA extracted from each cell subset was distributed evenly over all wells of several immunoSEQ 96-well plates, and each plate served as one replicate. Each replicate PCR for sorted subsets received around 200 ng genomic DNA, equal to roughly 33,000 T cell genomes. The purified libraries were quantified using a Qubit 3.0 fluorometer, sized with a Bioanalyzer 2100, and then quantified again using the KAPA Library Quantification kit. Every immunoSEQ 96-well plate was sequenced on a dedicated single-read 150-cycle Illumina NextSeq 550 flow cell. Regarding the original processing steps: Because the immunoSEQ output included only junctional sequences and no quality scores, the filtering could not be the same as the filtering used for full-length reads. To assign V/J genes and CDR3, sequences were annotated against IMGT germline references using PyIR, a Python wrapper for IgBLAST v1.9. Any read was removed if the V/J assignment was weak (E-value above 1e-6), the CDR3 was missing, or the read contained stop codons, out-of-frame junctions, or ambiguous translated residues. A V3J clonotype was defined by an identical inferred V gene, J gene, and CDR3 amino acid sequence. Percentage overlap between repertoires was calculated by dividing the number of shared unique clonotypes by the size of the smaller repertoire. RTK rarefaction, the Chao1 estimator, and Recon v2.1 estimates of unobserved clonotypes were used to assess repertoire richness. Generation probabilities for all TCRbeta clonotypes obtained by the gDNA method from a handful of donors were computed using OLGA. Sourced from immuneACCESS, this table was stored by TCRdb with only in-frame sequences that have V and J called. A share of the clones is absent; for the studies checked, an unresolved V gene accounts for under half, and the remainder has no known explanation. That table is the source of V, J and clone size, and D and trimming were worked out from the DNA. This sample gives some 2,000,000 clones in total; just under 95% of them show up just once. About 1.1% of the sample lies in the top ten.

The CDR3, from cysteine to phenylalanine, totals 12 residues. Of the read, only the CDR3 DNA is kept; its 36 bases are in frame from base 1. Sequences SNHLY (CDR1) and FYNNEI (CDR2) are obtained from the germline V gene. V gives up 8 bases and J gives up 3 bases, and the segment between their germline ends measures 7 bases. For the CD8 naive samples, CD45RO-negative cells were positively selected for CCR7, yielding a CD45RA+CCR7+ population from which TemRA cells were excluded. Healthy HIV-negative adults with no recently reported acute infections or vaccinations were included as donors. Only Caucasian adults living in Nashville, Tennessee, USA were represented among the donors. After blood collection by leukapheresis, PBMCs were isolated using Ficoll-Histopaque density gradient centrifugation and then cryopreserved in the vapor phase of liquid nitrogen. Purity and quantity of every magnetically sorted T cell population were checked by analytical flow cytometry. Genomic DNA was isolated from each sorted fraction and quantified by UV absorbance on a Nanodrop 2000c.

Comments on this clone: The specificity of this receptor is unknown. No much larger clone exists at a distance of one base, and base qualities are not known.

The specimen was naive CD8+ T cells sorted from blood. The cell subset or site label of this sample denotes: CD45RA+CCR7+. Recombination connected TRBV2 to TRBJ2-2; the D gene is unclear. The sequence derives from a man between 18 and 29 years old in good health. The CDR3 amino acid sequence is: CASGWYTGELFF. Here is the DNA: TGTGCCAGCGGGTGGTACACCGGGGAGCTGTTTTTT.